The 18 T cell receptor beta chains given below trace back to one sample, sequenced in a study of T cells in Graves' hyperthyroidism and ophthalmopathy. TCR beta CDR3 regions were amplified from RNA transcripts. First-round RT-PCR of the TCR CDR3 relied on the HTBI primer set. Each CDR3 protein gets one entry after TCRdb re-called the multiplex PCR reads with MiXCR. The sample has around 200,000 distinct CDR3 sequences, about 16% seen once; the top ten hold around 47%. The source material was blood. The receptors here all came from a man aged 40-49 years with Graves' hyperthyroidism.

This clonotype was counted ten times or more. The V and J genes are TRBV2 and TRBJ2-2; 10 nucleotides agree with TRBD1. CDR3 length: 15 residues. With V trimmed by 0 bases and J by 10 bases, 5 bases remained unmatched. CDR1 is SNHLY and CDR2 is FYNNEI in the germline V gene. This CDR3 reads CASSEAGQGSAELFF. The CDR3 nucleotides read TGTGCCAGCAGTGAAGCGGGACAGGGGAGCGCGGAGCTGTTTTTT.

This clonotype was counted only a few times. The V call is TRBV7-8, the J call TRBJ2-6, with 7 bases fitting TRBD1. Germline loops: CDR1 SGHVS, CDR2 FQNEAQ. CDR3 size: 17 residues. With V trimmed by 5 bases and J by 1 base, 8 bases remained unmatched. The CDR3 DNA sequence: TGTGCCAGCAGCCCATCGACGACAGGGTCTGGGGCCAACGTCCTGACTTTC. Its translation is CASSPSTTGSGANVLTF.

The rearrangement links TRBV7-3 to TRBJ2-7; D gene ambiguous. The CDR3 is 15 amino acids. Trimming stripped 1 base from V and 0 bases from J, with 10 bases between. Germline V gives CDR1 SGHTA, CDR2 FQGTGA. The chain's CDR3 is CASSLSGSGSYEQYF. The CDR3 coding sequence is TGTGCCAGCAGCTTAAGCGGATCCGGCTCCTACGAGCAGTACTTC.

This clonotype was detected ten times or more. J is TRBJ1-5 and V is TRBV20-1, with 9 bases identical to TRBD1. Germline V CDR1 and CDR2: DFQATT, SNEGSKA (reference sequence). This CDR3 is 14 amino acids long. The V and J ends lost 3 bases and 8 bases, in that order; junction bases with no gene match: 8. The CDR3: CSARGTGGKKPQHF. In DNA, the CDR3 is TGCAGTGCTAGGGGCACAGGGGGCAAGAAGCCCCAGCATTTT.

The genes are TRBV6-1 and TRBJ1-5; D ambiguous. The germline V gene encodes CDR1 MNHNS and CDR2 SASEGT. The CDR3 has 14 residues. V was cut by 2 bases and J by 7 bases, with 12 bases left in between. This CDR3 reads CASSEKPGGQPQHF. CDR3 in DNA: TGTGCCAGCAGTGAAAAGCCGGGCGGGCAGCCCCAGCATTTT.

The sample holds many counts of this clonotype. The chain joins TRBV20-1 to TRBJ2-3; D remains ambiguous. This CDR3 spans 14 amino acids. Germline-derived CDR1 and CDR2 are DFQATT and SNEGSKA (reference sequence). V was trimmed by 0 bases and J by 3 bases, leaving 10 bases between them. Here the CDR3 DNA reads TGCAGTGCTAGAGATCACCCCGAAACAGATACGCAGTATTTT. It is translated as CSARDHPETDTQYF.

In this sample, this clonotype turned up many times. V is TRBV5-5 and J is TRBJ2-7, with D tentatively TRBD1 (6 bases). The CDR3 loop spans 14 amino acids. Trimming removed 3 bases at V and 4 bases at J, with 14 bases between. Germline V gene data show CDR1 as SGHKS and CDR2 as YYEKEE (reference sequence). The CDR3 here is CASSWGQGKYEQYF. CDR3 DNA: TGTGCCAGCAGCTGGGGGCAGGGGAAATACGAGCAGTACTTC.

This clonotype showed up just a few times. The DNA of the CDR3 is TGTGCCAGCAGCCAAGAGGGCGGGGGGCTCCCCAATGAGCAGTTCTTC. Encoded protein: CASSQEGGGLPNEQFF. The chain couples TRBV4-2 to TRBJ2-1, with 8 nucleotides matching TRBD2. J gave up 6 bases and V 0 bases, and 7 bases lay outside the gene matches. CDR1 is LGHNA, CDR2 YNFKEQ, per germline. CDR3 length: 16 amino acids.

This chain connects TRBV2 to TRBJ2-5; 9 bases map to TRBD2. V was clipped by 8 bases and J by 1 base; unmatched bases: 8. CDR1 and CDR2 from the germline V gene are SNHLY and FYNNEI. The CDR3 covers 15 residues. The CDR3 DNA reads as TGTGCCAGCGAGCGTGGCGGGGGGGCCCAAGAGACCCAGTACTTC. This gives the protein CASERGGGAQETQYF.

This clonotype is a singleton in its sample. A much bigger clone sits one base away, suggesting this may be a read error. This sequence joins TRBV5-4 and TRBJ1-2, with D hard to call. The CDR3 runs to 14 residues. Germline assignment: CDR1 SGHNT and CDR2 YYREEE (reference sequence). CDR3 protein: CPSSFVTSIYGYTF. The CDR3 nucleotides read TGTCCCAGCAGCTTCGTGACGAGCATCTATGGCTACACCTTC. Full variable domain (outside the CDR3, taken from reference TRBV5-4 and TRBJ1-2): ETGVTQSPTHLIKTRGQQVTLRCSSQSGHNTVSWYQQALGQGPQFIFQYYREEENGRGNFPPRFSGLQFPNYSSELNVNALELDDSALYLCPSSFVTSIYGYTFGSGTRLTVV.

This clonotype has ten or more counts. V and J are TRBV7-2 and TRBJ1-2; perhaps TRBD1 as D (5 bases). With 7 bases removed from V and 0 bases from J, the gap between germline ends came to 12 bases. Germline values: CDR1 SGHTA, CDR2 FQGNSA. The CDR3 consists of 14 residues. CDR3 in DNA: TGTGCCAGCACCGGGACGGGAGCTAACTATGGCTACACCTTC. Its translation is CASTGTGANYGYTF.

A few counts support this clonotype. This sequence joins TRBV6-1 and TRBJ2-3; 11 bases are a match to TRBD2. Germline trimming cut 6 bases from V and 6 bases from J; bases unmatched to any gene: 8. Germline CDR1 reads MNHNS; CDR2 reads SASEGT. The CDR3 covers 15 residues. CDR3 sequence: CASRPLAGERDTQYF. CDR3 bases: TGTGCCAGCAGACCACTAGCGGGGGAACGGGATACGCAGTATTTT.

This clonotype came up a few times. Here the CDR3 reads CASSLLDRGNEKLFF. The CDR3 nucleotides read TGTGCCAGCAGCTTATTGGACAGGGGAAATGAAAAACTGTTTTTT. J is TRBJ1-4 and V is TRBV7-2; 9 bases match TRBD1. Germline CDR1 is SGHTA and CDR2 is FQGNSA. Trimming removed 2 bases from V and 5 bases from J; junction bases left unmatched: 3. This CDR3 has 15 residues.

This clonotype was observed at least ten times. The gene calls are TRBV28 and TRBJ1-1, with 7 nucleotides matching TRBD1. The germline gives CDR1 MDHEN, CDR2 SYDVKM. V was pared by 4 bases and J by 0 bases, with 11 bases of the junction left unmatched. The CDR3 length is 17 residues. The CDR3 spells CASSSHSGTAMNTEAFF. The CDR3 DNA is TGTGCCAGCAGTTCACACTCCGGGACAGCGATGAACACTGAAGCTTTCTTT.

The sample holds many counts of this clonotype. V gene TRBV6-5 combines with J gene TRBJ2-1, with D possibly TRBD1 on 5 matching bases. From germline, CDR1 is MNHEY and CDR2 SVGAGI. The CDR3 runs 16 residues. The V end lost 0 bases, the J end lost 5 bases, and 14 bases lay between the germline ends. DNA of the CDR3: TGTGCCAGCAGTTACTCGCGGACAACCCCCAACAATGAGCAGTTCTTC. Translating it yields CASSYSRTTPNNEQFF.

This clonotype came up many times. The rearrangement uses TRBV5-1 and TRBJ1-6, with TRBD1 matching 7 bases. The trim removed 4 bases at V and 6 bases at J, leaving 4 bases unmatched. This CDR3 spans 14 amino acids. CDR1 and CDR2 (germline): SGHRS, YFSETQ. This CDR3 reads CASSPSGGNSPLHF. CDR3 nucleotide sequence: TGCGCCAGCAGCCCCTCAGGGGGTAATTCACCCCTCCACTTT.

Many counts were recorded for this clonotype. This sequence joins TRBV3-1 and TRBJ2-1; TRBD1 matches at 7 bases. V gave up 2 bases and J gave up 7 bases; unmatched junction bases: 5. This CDR3 contains 14 residues. Germline V gene data show CDR1 as LGHDT and CDR2 as YNNKEL (reference sequence). Here the CDR3 reads CASSQPGTENEQFF. The CDR3 DNA follows: TGTGCCAGCAGCCAACCCGGGACAGAAAATGAGCAGTTCTTC.

This rearrangement joins TRBV5-1 to TRBJ2-1, with TRBD2 identical over 15 bases. The CDR3 sequence is 16 residues long. From germline, CDR1 is SGHRS and CDR2 YFSETQ. V shed 3 bases, J shed 5 bases, and the junction held 3 bases outside the gene matches. Written as DNA, the CDR3 is TGCGCCAGCAGCTCCGGGACTAGCGGGGGGAACAATGAGCAGTTCTTC. Its translation is CASSSGTSGGNNEQFF.